The rows below give T cell receptor beta chains drawn from one sample of a study of blood T cells in healthy people across ages. MiXCR, run by TCRdb on the 5' RACE reads, gives a single entry per CDR3 protein. Here the sample spans approximately 780,000 distinct CDR3 sequences, around a quarter being singletons. This sample was also put to use in a study of T cells of mothers and their children.

Sequencing input: blood. The source of these receptors is a boy between 10 and 17 years old in good health. Both conserved end residues are part of each CDR3. The D gene is left open where the match is weak. Clone size appears in some rows only: once, few, many, or a class for an expanded clone.

clone_size: once
cdr3_length: 13
d_call: NA
j_call: TRBJ2-5
v_call: TRBV10-3
cdr3_nt: TGTGCCATCAGTGAGTCGAAGCAAGAGACCCAGTACTTC
cdr3_aa: CAISESKQETQYF

clone_size: NA
cdr3_length: 14
d_call: NA
j_call: TRBJ2-5
v_call: TRBV5-4
cdr3_nt: TGTGCCAGCAGCCCCTCAAGGGGGGGAGAGACCCAGTACTTC
cdr3_aa: CASSPSRGGETQYF

clone_size: NA
cdr3_length: 15
d_call: TRBD1
j_call: TRBJ2-7
v_call: TRBV10-3
cdr3_nt: TGTGCCATCAGTGGACAGGGGGCGAGAAGCTACGAGCAGTGCTTC
cdr3_aa: CAISGQGARSYEQCF

clone_size: NA
cdr3_length: 15
d_call: TRBD2
j_call: TRBJ2-7
v_call: TRBV7-8
cdr3_nt: TGTGCCAGCAGCCGTACGCCGGGAGGGAAAGGGTCGCAGTACTTC
cdr3_aa: CASSRTPGGKGSQYF

clone_size: NA
cdr3_length: 12
d_call: TRBD1
j_call: TRBJ1-4
v_call: TRBV20-1
cdr3_nt: TGCAGTGCGGGACAGGGGACCGAAAAACTGTTTTTT
cdr3_aa: CSAGQGTEKLFF

clone_size: NA
cdr3_length: 15
d_call: NA
j_call: TRBJ2-2
v_call: TRBV12-3/TRBV12-4
cdr3_nt: TGTGCCAGCACCGGAACCCAGGGCGGCACCGGGGAGCTGTTTTTT
cdr3_aa: CASTGTQGGTGELFF

clone_size: few
cdr3_length: 15
d_call: TRBD2
j_call: TRBJ2-5
v_call: TRBV6-4
cdr3_nt: TGTGCCAGCAGAGGACTAGCGGGGTTCCAAGAGACCCAGTACTTC
cdr3_aa: CASRGLAGFQETQYF

clone_size: NA
cdr3_length: 19
d_call: NA
j_call: TRBJ2-1
v_call: TRBV3-1
cdr3_nt: TGTGCCAGCAGCCAAGAGCCTCGAGTGGGTCCCGGTTGGCCCAATGAGCAGTTCTTC
cdr3_aa: CASSQEPRVGPGWPNEQFF

clone_size: NA
cdr3_length: 14
d_call: TRBD1
j_call: TRBJ2-7
v_call: TRBV5-1
cdr3_nt: TGCGCCAGCAGCCCCGACAGGGGGCTGGACGAGCAGTACTTC
cdr3_aa: CASSPDRGLDEQYF

clone_size: NA
cdr3_length: 14
d_call: NA
j_call: TRBJ1-1
v_call: TRBV4-1
cdr3_nt: TGCGCCAGCAGCACCCGACAGTTAAACACTGAAGCTTTCTTT
cdr3_aa: CASSTRQLNTEAFF

clone_size: few
cdr3_length: 13
d_call: NA
j_call: TRBJ2-5
v_call: TRBV18
cdr3_nt: TGTGCCAGCTCACCAAACGGCCAAGAGACCCAGTACTTC
cdr3_aa: CASSPNGQETQYF

clone_size: NA
cdr3_length: 14
d_call: TRBD1
j_call: TRBJ1-1
v_call: TRBV5-1
cdr3_nt: TGCGCCAGCAGCACGGGACAGCGGGTCACTGAAGCTTTCTTT
cdr3_aa: CASSTGQRVTEAFF

clone_size: few
cdr3_length: 15
d_call: NA
j_call: TRBJ1-4
v_call: TRBV10-2
cdr3_nt: TGCGCCAGCGGCCTAGGGGGTCGGTCTAATGAAAAACTGTTTTTT
cdr3_aa: CASGLGGRSNEKLFF

clone_size: few
cdr3_length: 15
d_call: NA
j_call: TRBJ2-7
v_call: TRBV20-1
cdr3_nt: TGCAGTGCTAGAGAGCGGAGGGGGACCTCCTACGAGCAGTACTTC
cdr3_aa: CSARERRGTSYEQYF

clone_size: NA
cdr3_length: 14
d_call: NA
j_call: TRBJ1-1
v_call: TRBV6-5
cdr3_nt: TGTGCCAGCAGTTACAGGGGGGGACTCACTGAAGCTTTCTTT
cdr3_aa: CASSYRGGLTEAFF

clone_size: NA
cdr3_length: 16
d_call: TRBD2
j_call: TRBJ2-7
v_call: TRBV9
cdr3_nt: TGTGCCAGCAGCGTAGAGGGGACTAGCGGGAGCTACGAGCAGTACTTC
cdr3_aa: CASSVEGTSGSYEQYF

clone_size: NA
cdr3_length: 17
d_call: NA
j_call: TRBJ2-5
v_call: TRBV4-1
cdr3_nt: TGCGCCAGCAGCCAAGACCTTTGGCAGGGTACTAGGAATGAGCAGTCCTTC
cdr3_aa: CASSQDLWQGTRNEQSF

clone_size: NA
cdr3_length: 16
d_call: TRBD1
j_call: TRBJ1-6
v_call: TRBV20-1
cdr3_nt: TGCAGTGCTAGTAGACAGGGGAGCTCCTACAATTCACCCCTCCACTTT
cdr3_aa: CSASRQGSSYNSPLHF

clone_size: few
cdr3_length: 14
d_call: NA
j_call: TRBJ1-1
v_call: TRBV27
cdr3_nt: TGTGCCAGCAGTAGGCTTTACGCCGACACTGAAGCTTTCTTT
cdr3_aa: CASSRLYADTEAFF

clone_size: NA
cdr3_length: 15
d_call: TRBD1
j_call: TRBJ1-6
v_call: TRBV20-1
cdr3_nt: TGCAGTGCTAGAGACACAGGGGGATCTAATTCACCCCTCCACTTT
cdr3_aa: CSARDTGGSNSPLHF

clone_size: NA
cdr3_length: 12
d_call: NA
j_call: TRBJ2-7
v_call: TRBV20-1
cdr3_nt: TGCAGTGCTAGTAATCCTACCTACGAGCAGTACTTC
cdr3_aa: CSASNPTYEQYF

clone_size: NA
cdr3_length: 15
d_call: NA
j_call: TRBJ2-5
v_call: TRBV3-1
cdr3_nt: TGTGCCAGCAGCCCGACTCCCCGGGGGCAAGAGACCCAGTACTTC
cdr3_aa: CASSPTPRGQETQYF

clone_size: once
cdr3_length: 16
d_call: TRBD2
j_call: TRBJ2-3
v_call: TRBV7-9
cdr3_nt: TGTGCCAGCAGCTTAGGGCGGGGGGCGGTCACAGATACGCAGTATTTT
cdr3_aa: CASSLGRGAVTDTQYF

clone_size: NA
cdr3_length: 18
d_call: TRBD2
j_call: TRBJ2-2
v_call: TRBV11-2
cdr3_nt: TGTGCCAGCAGTTTAGGTGTACTAGCGGGATCGAACACCGGGGAGCTGTTTTTT
cdr3_aa: CASSLGVLAGSNTGELFF

clone_size: NA
cdr3_length: 17
d_call: TRBD2
j_call: TRBJ2-3
v_call: TRBV3-1
cdr3_nt: TGTGCCAGCAGCCAAGATATACGTCTAGCGGGGGATGATACGCAGTATTTT
cdr3_aa: CASSQDIRLAGDDTQYF

clone_size: few
cdr3_length: 14
d_call: NA
j_call: TRBJ1-2
v_call: TRBV5-5
cdr3_nt: TGTGCCAGCAGCTTGGCCCCCAACAGGGATGGCTACACCTTC
cdr3_aa: CASSLAPNRDGYTF

clone_size: NA
cdr3_length: 18
d_call: TRBD1
j_call: TRBJ2-3
v_call: TRBV7-6
cdr3_nt: TGTGCCAGCAGCCCTAGGACAGGGGGACCTACTTCCACAGATACGCAGTATTTT
cdr3_aa: CASSPRTGGPTSTDTQYF

clone_size: NA
cdr3_length: 15
d_call: TRBD1
j_call: TRBJ1-1
v_call: TRBV5-1
cdr3_nt: TGCGCCAGCAGCACAGCCGGGACAGGGAACACTGGAGCTTTCTTT
cdr3_aa: CASSTAGTGNTGAFF

clone_size: many
cdr3_length: 16
d_call: NA
j_call: TRBJ2-1
v_call: TRBV7-3
cdr3_nt: TGTGCCAGCAGCCCCCGGGCGGGAAGCTCCTACAATGAGCAGTTCTTC
cdr3_aa: CASSPRAGSSYNEQFF

clone_size: NA
cdr3_length: 14
d_call: NA
j_call: TRBJ1-2
v_call: TRBV13
cdr3_nt: TGTGCCAGCAGCGAACTTACAGCTGCAGACGGCTACACCTTC
cdr3_aa: CASSELTAADGYTF